This is a list of T cell receptor beta chains from one sample in a study of T cell repertoires in cytomegalovirus infection. Their antigens remain unidentified. One entry per CDR3 protein results from TCRdb running MiXCR on the reads. The sample has some 800,000 distinct CDR3 sequences, 25% to 30% seen once. The sample in question was cultured CD8+ T cells from PBMCs, obtained from culture after CMV antigen stimulation. The receptor set was obtained from a human donor in good health (CMV status not recorded). Some clones in this sample may be carry-over from other donors' samples. The CDR3 runs from the conserved cysteine through the conserved F or W. The D gene is left open where the match is weak. Not all rows give a size; the values are once, few, many and, for expanded clones, a class.

>NA|14|TRBJ2-7|TRBV6-1|NA
CASSEVPYSYEQYF
TGTGCCAGCAGTGAAGTCCCTTACTCCTACGAGCAGTACTTC
>few|17|TRBJ2-3|TRBV9|NA
CASSPGRDTLPTDTQYF
TGTGCCAGCAGCCCGGGGAGGGACACCCTTCCCACAGATACGCAGTATTTT
>NA|15|TRBJ2-3|TRBV6-6|NA
CASSAVGVTTDTQYF
TGTGCCAGCAGTGCAGTTGGGGTTACTACAGATACGCAGTATTTT
>NA|19|TRBJ1-4|TRBV20-1|TRBD1
CSARARWDRASATNEKLFF
TGCAGTGCTAGAGCTAGATGGGACAGAGCCTCTGCAACTAATGAAAAACTGTTTTTT
>few|18|TRBJ1-2|TRBV6-6|TRBD1
CASSYGEAGGLVYYGYTF
TGTGCCAGCAGTTATGGAGAGGCAGGGGGACTTGTGTACTATGGCTACACCTTC
>NA|16|TRBJ2-2|TRBV12-3/TRBV12-4|NA
CASSPSEYLNTGELFF
TGTGCCAGCAGTCCCAGCGAGTACCTTAACACCGGGGAGCTGTTTTTT
>NA|18|TRBJ1-4|TRBV6-6|TRBD1
CASSYLKGGDSSNEKLFF
TGTGCCAGCAGTTACTTGAAAGGGGGCGATAGTTCTAATGAAAAACTGTTTTTT
>NA|16|TRBJ2-1|TRBV7-2|TRBD2
CASSPAGTSGGNEQFF
TGTGCCAGCAGCCCCGCCGGGACTAGCGGGGGGAATGAGCAGTTCTTC
>NA|19|TRBJ2-2|TRBV6-2/TRBV6-3|NA
CASSPPEGRRPAPTGELFF
TGTGCCAGCAGTCCCCCCGAAGGGAGGCGCCCGGCCCCCACCGGGGAGCTGTTTTTT
>NA|14|TRBJ2-1|TRBV6-5|NA
CATSGSSSYNEQFF
TGTGCCACCTCAGGGTCTAGCTCCTACAATGAGCAGTTCTTC
>once|14|TRBJ2-5|TRBV28|NA
CASSHLRYQETQYF
TGTGCCAGCAGCCACCTTCGCTACCAAGAGACCCAGTACTTC
>NA|16|TRBJ1-2|TRBV19|NA
CASRTGPTRNLYGYTF
TGTGCCAGTAGGACGGGGCCGACTAGGAATCTCTATGGCTACACCTTC
>few|14|TRBJ2-6|TRBV25-1|NA
CASKQGSGANVLTF
TGTGCCAGCAAACAGGGATCCGGGGCCAACGTCCTGACTTTC
>NA|16|TRBJ1-2|TRBV27|NA
CASSLSVAIGGYGYTF
TGTGCCAGCAGTTTATCGGTGGCCATTGGGGGCTATGGCTACACCTTC
>NA|17|TRBJ1-6|TRBV12-3/TRBV12-4|NA
CASSFTTEGRVRTPLHF
TGTGCCAGCAGTTTTACGACAGAGGGCCGGGTCCGGACACCCCTCCACTTT
>few|17|TRBJ1-5|TRBV4-3|NA
CASSQDNGPPPGQPQHF
TGCGCCAGCAGCCAAGATAATGGACCCCCTCCTGGACAGCCCCAGCATTTT
>NA|16|TRBJ2-7|TRBV6-1|NA
CASSEGLSSNSYEQYF
TGTGCCAGCAGTGAAGGTCTCAGCTCAAATTCCTACGAGCAGTACTTC
>NA|13|TRBJ2-1|TRBV6-8|NA
CASSSHEDLTQFF
TGTGCCAGCAGTTCACACGAGGACTTAACCCAGTTCTTC
>few|17|TRBJ1-2|TRBV27|NA
CASSSGPQAPTNYGYTF
TGTGCCAGCAGTTCGGGACCCCAAGCCCCCACTAACTATGGCTACACCTTC
>once|15|TRBJ2-3|TRBV10-3|NA
CAIKPGVRSTDTQYF
TGTGCCATCAAGCCGGGAGTACGCAGCACAGATACGCAGTATTTT
>NA|17|TRBJ2-3|TRBV11-3|NA
CARSSRGGGSSTDTQYF
TGTGCCAGGAGCTCCCGAGGCGGTGGATCTAGCACAGATACGCAGTATTTT
>NA|15|TRBJ2-1|TRBV6-5|NA
CASSPGSSPYNEQFF
TGTGCCAGCAGTCCGGGTAGTTCCCCCTACAATGAGCAGTTCTTC